Presented here are 28 T cell receptor beta chains from one specimen sequenced in a study of blood T cell repertoires in COVID-19. Profiled with immunoSEQ multiplex PCR; TCRdb holds only in-frame clones, not every one. Of approximately 500,000 clones listed, approximately 83% are singletons. Sequenced material: peripheral blood. These receptor sequences come from a human donor in a cohort sampled during active COVID-19.

As to this clone: Other nucleotide sequences in the sample specify the same CDR3. This chain links TRBV18 with TRBJ1-5; the match to TRBD1 covers 9 bases. The CDR3 is 14 residues long. The V segment lost 2 bases and the J segment 6 bases; nucleotides outside the gene matches: 2. Germline-derived CDR1 and CDR2 are KGHSH and LQKENI. The CDR3: CASSPTGGGQPQHF. DNA of the CDR3: TGTGCCAGCTCACCAACAGGGGGCGGTCAGCCCCAGCATTTT.

This chain joins TRBV6-5 and TRBJ1-4; 8 positions match TRBD1. The trim removed 4 bases at V and 8 bases at J, leaving 3 bases unmatched. The germline V gene has CDR1 MNHEY and CDR2 SVGAGI. The CDR3 runs to 13 residues. CDR3 coding DNA: TGTGCCAGCAGTTCGACAGGGGTGGAAAAACTGTTTTTT. It encodes CASSSTGVEKLFF.

V usage is TRBV5-1 and J usage is TRBJ1-1, with 12 nucleotides matching TRBD1. Germline values: CDR1 SGHRS, CDR2 YFSETQ. This CDR3 region has 16 residues. The V and J ends lost 2 bases and 4 bases, in that order; junction bases with no gene match: 6. The CDR3 spells CASSFGTGGSGTEAFF. The CDR3 DNA sequence: TGCGCCAGCAGCTTCGGGACAGGGGGCAGCGGCACTGAAGCTTTCTTT.

This clone has just one count. The chain carries TRBV7-3 and TRBJ2-3; the D gene is possibly TRBD2 (6 bases). Germline V lookup: CDR1 SGHTA, CDR2 FQGTGA. The V end was cut by 1 base, the J end by 1 base, with 12 bases between. The CDR3 covers 16 residues. CDR3 protein: CASSLMGGGGTDTQYF. DNA for the CDR3: TGTGCCAGCAGCTTAATGGGTGGCGGGGGCACAGATACGCAGTATTTT.

This clone was counted once. At one end the junction does not follow the germline gene, possibly because of a read error. The genes are TRBV7-7 and TRBJ1-2, with TRBD1 as a possible D gene (6 bases). Germline loops: CDR1 SSHAT, CDR2 FNYEAQ (reference sequence). This CDR3 region has 13 residues. The CDR3 sequence: CASSFAGARGYTF. CDR3 sequence (DNA): TGTGCTAGCAGCTTTGCGGGGGCGCGGGGCTACACCTTC.

This clone was seen a handful of times. The chain uses TRBV10-3 and TRBJ2-3, with a tentative D call TRBD2 (6 bases). Germline V gene data show CDR1 as ENHRY and CDR2 as SYGVKD. Trimming stripped 8 bases from V and 7 bases from J, with 10 bases between. The CDR3 spans 11 residues. In DNA form, the CDR3 reads TGTGCCATCGGTTGGGACTATACGCAGTATTTT. Translating gives CAIGWDYTQYF.

The chain recombines TRBV12-3 or TRBV12-4 with TRBJ2-3; D gene uncertain. V was pared by 6 bases and J by 5 bases, with 9 bases between. The CDR3 runs to 12 residues. The CDR3 sequence is CASRRRLDTQYF. The CDR3 nucleotides read TGTGCCAGCAGACGACGACTAGATACGCAGTATTTT.

This rearrangement joins TRBV6-4 to TRBJ1-1; D is perhaps TRBD1 (6 bases). Germline V CDR1 and CDR2: MRHNA, SNTAGT. The CDR3 runs to 11 residues. V was shortened by 11 bases and J by 3 bases, with 10 bases between the two germline ends. CDR3 residues: CASRGDTEAFF. In DNA form, the CDR3 reads TGTGCCTCCAGGGGCGACACTGAAGCTTTCTTT.

This chain joins TRBV19 and TRBJ1-2, with 9 bases fitting TRBD1. Germline CDR1 LNHDA, CDR2 SQIVND (reference sequence). Trimming removed 3 bases from V and 4 bases from J; junction bases left unmatched: 9. The length of the CDR3 is 16 residues. CDR3 coding DNA: TGTGCCAGTAGTATTCCTGGGACAGGGAGGTTCTATGGCTACACCTTC. Translated: CASSIPGTGRFYGYTF.

V is TRBV30 and J is TRBJ1-5; a weak D match, TRBD1 (5 bases). Trimming stripped 0 bases from V and 3 bases from J, with 12 bases between. CDR3 length: 15 residues. CDR1 GTSNPN and CDR2 SVGIG come from the germline V gene (reference sequence). CDR3 DNA: TGTGCCTGGAGTGTACGGTGGGGCGACAATCAGCCCCAGCATTTT. Its translation: CAWSVRWGDNQPQHF.

The CDR3 spells CASKRQVLTNEQFF. The CDR3, as DNA: TGCGCCAGCAAACGGCAGGTTCTTACAAATGAGCAGTTCTTC. V is TRBV5-1 and J is TRBJ2-1; D gene ambiguous. Germline values: CDR1 SGHRS, CDR2 YFSETQ. This CDR3 comprises 14 residues. The V end lost 6 bases, the J end lost 7 bases, and 17 bases lay between the germline ends.

J is TRBJ2-1 and V is TRBV7-3; 16 bases align to TRBD2. The ends lost 3 bases at V and 7 bases at J; junction bases unmatched: 6. The CDR3 covers 17 residues. Germline V gene lookup returns CDR1 SGHTA and CDR2 FQGTGA. The CDR3 sequence is CASSFGGLAGGFNEQFF. DNA of the CDR3: TGTGCCAGCAGCTTTGGGGGACTAGCGGGAGGGTTTAATGAGCAGTTCTTC.

CDR3 amino acids: CASSLLRAGTDTQYF. CDR3 bases: TGTGCCAGCAGTTTATTGAGGGCCGGGACAGATACGCAGTATTTT. V gene TRBV28 combines with J gene TRBJ2-3, with D possibly TRBD2 on 5 matching bases. Between the trimmed V and J ends, which lost 1 base and 3 bases, there was a span of 11 bases. CDR3 length: 15 residues. Germline-derived CDR1 and CDR2 are MDHEN and SYDVKM.

This clone was seen just once. This chain connects TRBV5-1 to TRBJ2-1, with D uncertain. This CDR3 comprises 16 residues. The germline V gene has CDR1 SGHRS and CDR2 YFSETQ. The germline V and J ends were trimmed by 0 bases and 0 bases, with 10 bases remaining between them. Written as DNA, the CDR3 is TGCGCCAGCAGCTTGGAGCGCAGAGGCTCCTACAATGAGCAGTTCTTC. Translating it yields CASSLERRGSYNEQFF.

The V and J genes are TRBV5-4 and TRBJ1-2; 10 bases map to TRBD1. CDR1 is SGHNT and CDR2 is YYREEE in the germline V gene (reference sequence). V was pared by 4 bases and J by 5 bases, with 8 bases of the junction left unmatched. The length of the CDR3 is 15 residues. The CDR3 DNA reads TGTGCCAGCAGCCTATCCCGGGACAGGGGTTATGGCTACACCTTC. Translating it yields CASSLSRDRGYGYTF.

This clone was seen at least ten times. The V call is TRBV28, the J call TRBJ2-7; 9 nucleotides agree with TRBD1. V dropped 3 bases and J dropped 4; count of bases not matched to a gene: 13. CDR1 and CDR2 (germline): MDHEN, SYDVKM. This CDR3 has 17 residues. CDR3 residues: CASSLKRPGQGRYEQYF. The CDR3 nucleotides read TGTGCCAGCAGTTTGAAACGGCCGGGACAGGGTAGATACGAGCAGTACTTC.

The rearrangement links TRBV27 to TRBJ2-7; 8 positions match TRBD1. Trimming at V came to 10 bases and at J to 4 bases, leaving 9 bases not matched to a gene. Germline-derived CDR1 and CDR2 are MNHEY and SMNVEV (reference sequence). The CDR3 runs 13 residues. CDR3 sequence: CATRTGPPYEQYF. The CDR3 nucleotides read TGTGCCACGAGGACAGGGCCTCCATACGAGCAGTACTTC.

The rearrangement joins TRBV5-1 to TRBJ2-1, with 10 bases matching TRBD2. The V gene's germline CDR1 is SGHRS and CDR2 YFSETQ. The V gene end was trimmed by 0 bases and the J gene end by 3 bases; junction bases not matched to a gene: 6. This CDR3 contains 17 residues. CDR3 region: CASSLGLAGAFYNEQFF. The CDR3 coding sequence is TGCGCCAGCAGCTTGGGGCTAGCGGGAGCCTTCTACAATGAGCAGTTCTTC.

The genes are TRBV11-3 and TRBJ2-1; a possible D gene is TRBD2 (6 bases). Deletions cut 5 bases from V and 10 bases from J, with 15 bases between. The germline V gene has CDR1 SGHNT and CDR2 YENEEA. CDR3 size: 13 residues. CDR3 nucleotide sequence: TGTGCCAGCAGCGTTTTGGCCGCGGGGGAGCAGTTCTTC. This encodes CASSVLAAGEQFF.

The chain links TRBV30 to TRBJ1-4; 8 nucleotides line up with TRBD1. CDR1 GTSNPN and CDR2 SVGIG come from the germline V gene (reference sequence). J lost 7 bases, V lost 4 bases, and 5 bases had no gene match. The CDR3 extends over 13 amino acids. CDR3 residues: CAWKGTGGEKLFF. CDR3 DNA sequence: TGTGCCTGGAAGGGGACAGGTGGTGAAAAACTGTTTTTT.

The CDR3 DNA reads TGCGCCAGCAGACCCCAGCGGGAGGCGGGAGAGACCCAGTACTTC. Protein product: CASRPQREAGETQYF. The rearrangement links TRBV5-1 to TRBJ2-5; TRBD2 agrees at 9 bases. Germline CDR1 is SGHRS and CDR2 is YFSETQ. The CDR3 covers 15 residues. The J segment lost 4 bases and the V segment lost 5 bases, leaving 9 bases of the junction unmatched.

The chain couples TRBV30 to TRBJ1-2, with 7 positions matching TRBD1. V lost 4 bases to trimming and J lost 6 bases; unmatched junction nucleotides: 8. This CDR3 region has 13 residues. In germline, CDR1 is GTSNPN, CDR2 SVGIG (reference sequence). Written as DNA, the CDR3 is TGTGCCTGGACCGAGGAGGGGGCACATGGCTACACCTTC. The encoded protein is CAWTEEGAHGYTF.

This chain connects TRBV6-5 to TRBJ1-4; D perhaps matches TRBD1 (5 bases). Trimming left V 6 bases short and J 4 bases short, with 12 bases between. CDR3 length equals 14 residues. Germline V lookup: CDR1 MNHEY, CDR2 SVGAGI. The CDR3, as DNA: TGTGCCAGCAGCAGGGATTTGGGTAATGAAAAACTGTTTTTT. It codes for CASSRDLGNEKLFF.

The J gene is TRBJ2-7, the V gene TRBV7-2, with TRBD2 matching over 11 bases. The CDR3 length is 16 residues. The V and J ends lost 5 bases and 4 bases, in that order; junction bases with no gene match: 10. Germline-derived CDR1 and CDR2 are SGHTA and FQGNSA. The CDR3 reads CASSALIAGGGYEQYF. The CDR3 DNA is TGTGCCAGCAGCGCTTTAATAGCGGGAGGGGGGTACGAGCAGTACTTC.

The chain recombines TRBV6-5 with TRBJ2-2, with 12 bases fitting TRBD1. This CDR3 is built from 15 residues. Looked up from germline, CDR1 is MNHEY and CDR2 is SVGAGI. V shed 6 bases and J 4 bases; nucleotides not matched to a gene: 3. CDR3 loop: CASSWDRGRTGELFF. The CDR3 region has the DNA TGTGCCAGCAGCTGGGACAGGGGGCGCACCGGGGAGCTGTTTTTT.

The gene calls are TRBV28 and TRBJ2-2; possibly TRBD2 for D (6 bases). This CDR3 is built from 18 residues. CDR1 is MDHEN and CDR2 is SYDVKM in the germline V gene. Between the trimmed V and J ends, which lost 4 bases and 1 base, there was a span of 19 bases. For the CDR3, the DNA is TGTGCCAGCAGTTCCCCTCGGGTTGCGGGAAAGAACACCGGGGAGCTGTTTTTT. It encodes CASSSPRVAGKNTGELFF.

The V gene is TRBV24-1, the J gene TRBJ2-1, with 15 bases aligning to TRBD2. The V segment lost 4 bases and the J segment 0 bases; nucleotides outside the gene matches: 6. The CDR3 runs to 19 residues. Germline assignment: CDR1 KGHDR and CDR2 SFDVKD. The DNA for the CDR3 is TGTGCCACCAGTGACCCGGGGACTAGCGGGAGGAGCTCCTACAATGAGCAGTTCTTC. This codes for CATSDPGTSGRSSYNEQFF.

This sequence joins TRBV7-9 and TRBJ2-7; D may be TRBD2 (6 bases). The CDR3 is made up of 13 amino acids. Trimming stripped 3 bases from V and 2 bases from J, with 8 bases between. Germline loops: CDR1 SEHNR, CDR2 FQNEAQ (reference sequence). This chain's CDR3 is CASSFGTAYEQYF. CDR3 coding DNA: TGTGCCAGCAGCTTCGGGACTGCCTACGAGCAGTACTTC.